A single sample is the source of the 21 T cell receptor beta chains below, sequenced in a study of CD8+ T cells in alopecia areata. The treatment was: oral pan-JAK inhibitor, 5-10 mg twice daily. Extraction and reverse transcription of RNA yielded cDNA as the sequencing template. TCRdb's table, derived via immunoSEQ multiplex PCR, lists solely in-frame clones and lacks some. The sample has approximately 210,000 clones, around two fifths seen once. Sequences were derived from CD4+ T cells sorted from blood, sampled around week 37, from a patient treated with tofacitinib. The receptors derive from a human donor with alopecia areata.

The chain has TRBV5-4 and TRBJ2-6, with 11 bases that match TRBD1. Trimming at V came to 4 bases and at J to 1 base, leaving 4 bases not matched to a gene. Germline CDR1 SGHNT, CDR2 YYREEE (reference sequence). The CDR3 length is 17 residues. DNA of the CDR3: TGTGCCAGCAGCGCGGGGACAGGGGGTTCTGGGGCCAACGTCCTGACTTTC. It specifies CASSAGTGGSGANVLTF.

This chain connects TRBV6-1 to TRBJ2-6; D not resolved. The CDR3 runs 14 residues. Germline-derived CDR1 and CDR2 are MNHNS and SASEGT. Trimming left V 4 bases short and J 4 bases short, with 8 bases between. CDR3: CASSVSGGANVLTF. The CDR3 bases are TGTGCCAGCAGTGTCTCTGGGGGGGCCAACGTCCTGACTTTC.

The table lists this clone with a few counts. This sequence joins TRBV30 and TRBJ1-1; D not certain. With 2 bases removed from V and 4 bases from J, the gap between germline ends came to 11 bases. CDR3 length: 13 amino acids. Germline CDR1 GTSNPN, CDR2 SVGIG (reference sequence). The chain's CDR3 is CAWSPVYPTEAFF. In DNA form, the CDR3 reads TGTGCCTGGAGTCCGGTTTACCCCACTGAAGCTTTCTTT.

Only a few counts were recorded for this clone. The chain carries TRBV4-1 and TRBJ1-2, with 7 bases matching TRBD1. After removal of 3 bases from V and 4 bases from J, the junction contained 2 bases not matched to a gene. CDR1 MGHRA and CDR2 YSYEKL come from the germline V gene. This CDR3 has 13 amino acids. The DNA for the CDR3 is TGCGCCAGCAGCCAGGGACAGTCCTATGGCTACACCTTC. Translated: CASSQGQSYGYTF.

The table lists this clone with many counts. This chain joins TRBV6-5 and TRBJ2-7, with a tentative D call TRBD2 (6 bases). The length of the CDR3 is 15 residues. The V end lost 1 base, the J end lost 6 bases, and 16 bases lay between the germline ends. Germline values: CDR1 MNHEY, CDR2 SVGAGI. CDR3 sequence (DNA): TGTGCCAGCAGTTACTTCGGGGGAGGTTGGGTCGAGCAGTACTTC. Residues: CASSYFGGGWVEQYF.

CDR3 nucleotide sequence: TGTGCCAGCTCACACAAGGGGGAAGGGGGAAGTCTAGCTGGGAGCTCCTACGAGCAGTACTTC. Protein product: CASSHKGEGGSLAGSSYEQYF. This chain uses TRBV18 with TRBJ2-7, with D possibly being TRBD1 (6 bases). Looked up from germline, CDR1 is KGHSH and CDR2 is LQKENI. The V gene lost 4 bases and the J gene lost 0 bases, with 31 bases spanning the gap. CDR3 length equals 21 residues.

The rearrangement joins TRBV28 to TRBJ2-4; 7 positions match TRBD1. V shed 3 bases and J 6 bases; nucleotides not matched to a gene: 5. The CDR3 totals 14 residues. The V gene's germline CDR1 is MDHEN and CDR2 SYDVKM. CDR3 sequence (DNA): TGTGCCAGCAGTTTTCCGGGACAGCGAAACATTCAGTACTTC. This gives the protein CASSFPGQRNIQYF.

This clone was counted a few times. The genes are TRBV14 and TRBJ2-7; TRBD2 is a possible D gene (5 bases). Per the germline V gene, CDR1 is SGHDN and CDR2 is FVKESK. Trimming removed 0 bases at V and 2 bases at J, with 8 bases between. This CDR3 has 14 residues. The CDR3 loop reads CASSQDLAAYEQYF. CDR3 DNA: TGTGCCAGCAGCCAAGATCTAGCCGCCTACGAGCAGTACTTC.

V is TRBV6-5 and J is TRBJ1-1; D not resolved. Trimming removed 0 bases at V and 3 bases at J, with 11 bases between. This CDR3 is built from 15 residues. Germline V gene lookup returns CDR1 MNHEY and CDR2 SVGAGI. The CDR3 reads CASSYSSQADTEAFF. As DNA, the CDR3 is TGTGCCAGCAGTTACTCCTCGCAAGCTGACACTGAAGCTTTCTTT.

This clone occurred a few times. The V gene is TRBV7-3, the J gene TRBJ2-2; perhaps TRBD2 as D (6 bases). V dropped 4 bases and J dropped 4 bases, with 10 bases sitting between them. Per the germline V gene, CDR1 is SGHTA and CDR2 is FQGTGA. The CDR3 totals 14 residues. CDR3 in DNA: TGTGCCAGCAGCTCCGGGAGCCGCACCGGGGAGCTGTTTTTT. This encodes CASSSGSRTGELFF.

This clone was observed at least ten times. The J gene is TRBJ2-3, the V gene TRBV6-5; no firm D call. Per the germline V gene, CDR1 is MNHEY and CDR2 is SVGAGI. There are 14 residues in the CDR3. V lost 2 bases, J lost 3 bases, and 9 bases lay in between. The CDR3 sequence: CASSYTAATDTQYF. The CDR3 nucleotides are TGTGCCAGCAGTTACACGGCAGCAACAGATACGCAGTATTTT.

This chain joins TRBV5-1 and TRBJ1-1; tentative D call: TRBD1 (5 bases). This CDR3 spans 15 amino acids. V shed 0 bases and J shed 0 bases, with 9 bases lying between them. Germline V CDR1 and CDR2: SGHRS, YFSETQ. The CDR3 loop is CASSLVPGLNTEAFF. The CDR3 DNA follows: TGCGCCAGCAGCTTGGTTCCAGGGCTGAACACTGAAGCTTTCTTT.

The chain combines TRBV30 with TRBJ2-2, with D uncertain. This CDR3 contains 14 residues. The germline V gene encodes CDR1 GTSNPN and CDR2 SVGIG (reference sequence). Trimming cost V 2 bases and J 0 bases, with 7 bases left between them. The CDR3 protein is CAWSRVANTGELFF. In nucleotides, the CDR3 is TGTGCCTGGAGTCGGGTGGCGAACACCGGGGAGCTGTTTTTT. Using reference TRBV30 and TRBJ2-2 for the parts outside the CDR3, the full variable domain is SQTIHQWPATLVQPVGSPLSLECTVEGTSNPNLYWYRQAAGRGLQLLFYSVGIGQISSEVPQNLSASRPQDRQFILSSKKLLLSDSGFYLCAWSRVANTGELFFGEGSRLTVL.

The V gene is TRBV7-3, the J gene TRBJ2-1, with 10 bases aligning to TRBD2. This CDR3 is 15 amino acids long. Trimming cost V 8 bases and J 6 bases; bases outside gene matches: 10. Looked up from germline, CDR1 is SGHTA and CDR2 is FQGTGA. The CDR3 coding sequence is TGTGCCAGCTCCCAAGGGGCTAGCGGGAGCAATGAGCAGTTCTTC. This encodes CASSQGASGSNEQFF.

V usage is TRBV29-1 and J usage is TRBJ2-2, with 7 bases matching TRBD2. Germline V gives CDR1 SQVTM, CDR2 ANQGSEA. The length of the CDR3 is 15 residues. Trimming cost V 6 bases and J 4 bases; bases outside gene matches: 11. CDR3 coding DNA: TGCAGCGTAGAATCCGCGGGAGCTAGCACCGGGGAGCTGTTTTTT. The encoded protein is CSVESAGASTGELFF.

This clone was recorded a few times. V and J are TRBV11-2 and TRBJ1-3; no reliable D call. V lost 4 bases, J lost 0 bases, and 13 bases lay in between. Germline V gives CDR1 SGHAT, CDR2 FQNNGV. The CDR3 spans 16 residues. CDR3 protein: CASSYPVSSSGNTIYF. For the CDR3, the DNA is TGTGCCAGCAGCTACCCCGTTTCCAGCTCTGGAAACACCATATATTTT.

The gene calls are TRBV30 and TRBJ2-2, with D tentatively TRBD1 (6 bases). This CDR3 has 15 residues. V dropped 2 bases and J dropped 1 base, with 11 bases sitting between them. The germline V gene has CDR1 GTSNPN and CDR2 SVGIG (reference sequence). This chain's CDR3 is CAWSPLDRNTGELFF. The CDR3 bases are TGTGCCTGGAGTCCCCTGGACAGGAACACCGGGGAGCTGTTTTTT.

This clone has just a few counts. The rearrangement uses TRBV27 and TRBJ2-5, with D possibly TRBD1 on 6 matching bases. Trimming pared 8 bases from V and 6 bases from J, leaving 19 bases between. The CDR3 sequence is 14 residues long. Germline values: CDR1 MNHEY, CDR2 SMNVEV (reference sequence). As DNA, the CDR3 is TGTGCCAGCCCGACCGACCGGACAGTACAGACCCAGTACTTC. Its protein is CASPTDRTVQTQYF.

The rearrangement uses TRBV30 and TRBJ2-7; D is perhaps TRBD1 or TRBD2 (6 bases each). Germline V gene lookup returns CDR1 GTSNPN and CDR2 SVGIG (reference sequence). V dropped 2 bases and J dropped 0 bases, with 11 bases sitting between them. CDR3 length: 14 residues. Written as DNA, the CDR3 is TGTGCCTGGAGTCTAGGGGGGAGCTCCTACGAGCAGTACTTC. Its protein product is CAWSLGGSSYEQYF.

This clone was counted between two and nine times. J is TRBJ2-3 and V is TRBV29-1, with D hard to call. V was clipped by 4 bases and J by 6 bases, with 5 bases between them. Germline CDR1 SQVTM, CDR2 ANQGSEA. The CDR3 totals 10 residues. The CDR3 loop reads CSVAHDTQYF. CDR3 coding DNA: TGCAGCGTTGCGCATGATACGCAGTATTTT.

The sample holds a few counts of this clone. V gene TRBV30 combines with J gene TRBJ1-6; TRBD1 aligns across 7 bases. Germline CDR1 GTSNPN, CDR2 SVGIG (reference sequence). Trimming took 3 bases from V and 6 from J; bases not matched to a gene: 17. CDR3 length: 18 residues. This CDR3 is CAWRAADLGTVFNSPLHF. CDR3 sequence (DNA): TGTGCCTGGAGGGCCGCCGACCTCGGGACAGTATTTAATTCACCCCTCCACTTT.